The 2 T cell receptor beta chains below were found in one sample sequenced in a study of shared clonotypes between healthy human individuals. CD8 cells regarded as naive lacked CD45RO, were positively chosen for CCR7, and omitted terminally differentiated effector memory CD45RA+ cells. Profiling relied on immunoSEQ multiplex PCR, and the TCRdb table lists in-frame clones only, not all of them. The data hold millions of clones, with about 94% observed a single time. Sequenced input: naive CD8+ T cells sorted from blood. The receptors were sampled from a man aged 18 to 29 in good health.

The chain uses TRBV10-3 and TRBJ2-7; 9 bases match TRBD2. V lost 4 bases and J lost 6; bases outside the gene matches: 10. Germline assignment: CDR1 ENHRY and CDR2 SYGVKD. This CDR3 has 15 amino acids. CDR3 sequence: CAISVQAGGVGEQYF. The DNA of the CDR3 is TGTGCCATCAGTGTTCAAGCGGGAGGTGTGGGCGAGCAGTACTTC.

The chain uses TRBV5-1 and TRBJ1-6, with 10 bases that match TRBD1. The CDR3 contains 18 residues. The ends lost 4 bases at V and 1 base at J; junction bases unmatched: 8. Germline CDR1 reads SGHRS; CDR2 reads YFSETQ. Here the CDR3 DNA reads TGCGCCAGCAGCAGCGGGACAGGGGAGGGGTCCTATAATTCACCCCTCCACTTT. Amino acids: CASSSGTGEGSYNSPLHF.